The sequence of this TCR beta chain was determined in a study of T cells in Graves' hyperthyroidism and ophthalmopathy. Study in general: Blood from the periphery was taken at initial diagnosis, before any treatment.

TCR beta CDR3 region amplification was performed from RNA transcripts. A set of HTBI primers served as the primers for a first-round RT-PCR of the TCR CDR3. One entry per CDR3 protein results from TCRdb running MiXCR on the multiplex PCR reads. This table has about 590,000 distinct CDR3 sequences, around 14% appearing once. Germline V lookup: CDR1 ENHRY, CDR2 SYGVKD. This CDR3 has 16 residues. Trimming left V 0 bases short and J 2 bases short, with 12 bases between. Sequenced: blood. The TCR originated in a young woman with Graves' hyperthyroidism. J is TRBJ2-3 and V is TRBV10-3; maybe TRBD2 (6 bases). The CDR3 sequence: CAISESDGSPTDTQYF. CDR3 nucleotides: TGTGCCATCAGTGAGTCTGACGGGAGCCCCACAGATACGCAGTATTTT.